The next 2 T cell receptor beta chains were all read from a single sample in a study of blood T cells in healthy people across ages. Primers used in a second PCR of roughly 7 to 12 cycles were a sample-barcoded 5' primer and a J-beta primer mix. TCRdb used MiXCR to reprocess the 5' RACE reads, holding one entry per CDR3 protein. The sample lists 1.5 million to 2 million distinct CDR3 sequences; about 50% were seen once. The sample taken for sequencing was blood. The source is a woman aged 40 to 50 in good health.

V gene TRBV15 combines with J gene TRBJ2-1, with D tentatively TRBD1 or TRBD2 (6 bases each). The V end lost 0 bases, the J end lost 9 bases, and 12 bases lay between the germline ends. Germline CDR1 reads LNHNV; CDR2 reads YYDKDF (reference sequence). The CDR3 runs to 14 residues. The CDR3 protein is CATSRDLQGGEQFF. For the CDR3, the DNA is TGTGCCACCAGCAGAGACCTACAGGGAGGTGAGCAGTTCTTC.

This CDR3 is CASSLEGQGAQRSSYEQYF. The CDR3 region has the DNA TGCGCCAGCAGCTTGGAAGGGCAGGGGGCCCAAAGAAGCTCCTACGAGCAGTACTTC. V and J are TRBV5-1 and TRBJ2-7; 8 bases fit TRBD1. Germline trimming cut 0 bases from V and 0 bases from J; bases unmatched to any gene: 14. Germline CDR1 SGHRS, CDR2 YFSETQ. CDR3 length: 19 amino acids.